These 15 T cell receptor beta chains came from one sample sequenced in a study of T cells after yellow fever vaccination. TCRdb ran MiXCR on the 5' RACE reads and lists one entry per CDR3 protein. This table has about 150,000 distinct CDR3 sequences, roughly 6.7% appearing once. Sequences were derived from CD4+ T cells sorted from PBMCs, sampled 10 days after the yellow fever booster vaccination. The origin of the receptors is a man between 25 and 39 years old who received the YFV17D yellow fever vaccine.

In its sample, this clonotype was seen many times. The chain couples TRBV5-1 to TRBJ2-1; D gene unclear. With 4 bases removed from V and 8 bases from J, the gap between germline ends came to 16 bases. Germline V gives CDR1 SGHRS, CDR2 YFSETQ. CDR3 length: 14 amino acids. CDR3 sequence (DNA): TGCGCCAGCAGCACGGATGCCTTAGGCTATGAGCAGTTCTTC. The encoded protein is CASSTDALGYEQFF.

There are many counts of this clonotype. This rearrangement joins TRBV20-1 to TRBJ2-7; 7 bases align to TRBD1. The CDR3 runs 15 residues. Looked up from germline, CDR1 is DFQATT and CDR2 is SNEGSKA (reference sequence). V was clipped by 3 bases and J by 5 bases; unmatched bases: 13. The CDR3 sequence: CSASSPTGSSNEQYF. The CDR3 region has the DNA TGCAGTGCTAGTTCCCCGACAGGGTCATCTAACGAGCAGTACTTC.

This clonotype has just a few counts. This chain joins TRBV5-1 and TRBJ2-6; D is undetermined. The germline gives CDR1 SGHRS, CDR2 YFSETQ. The germline V and J ends were trimmed by 4 bases and 0 bases, with 26 bases remaining between them. This CDR3 spans 21 amino acids. CDR3: CASSLLSPAGSASSGANVLTF. The CDR3 DNA reads TGCGCCAGCAGCCTCCTTTCCCCCGCCGGGTCAGCAAGCTCTGGGGCCAACGTCCTGACTTTC.

Many counts were recorded for this clonotype. CDR3 amino acids: CASSTPGGGELFF. DNA of the CDR3: TGTGCCAGCAGTACCCCGGGAGGCGGGGAGCTGTTTTTT. The V call is TRBV6-6, the J call TRBJ2-2, with 7 bases identical to TRBD2. V shed 5 bases and J 7 bases; nucleotides not matched to a gene: 4. CDR1 is MNHNY, CDR2 SVGAGI, per germline (reference sequence). This CDR3 is 13 amino acids long.

A word on this clonotype: A much bigger clone sits one base away, suggesting this may be a read error. V usage is TRBV20-1 and J usage is TRBJ2-3, with D possibly matching TRBD2 (5 bases). The CDR3 is 14 residues long. Germline V lookup: CDR1 DFQATT, CDR2 SNEGSKA (reference sequence). The CDR3 DNA sequence: TGCAGTGTAACACTGGCAGGAGGCACAGATACGCAGTGTTTT. Protein product: CSVTLAGGTDTQCF.

The chain combines TRBV4-2 with TRBJ2-1, with D possibly matching TRBD2 (6 bases). Germline-derived CDR1 and CDR2 are LGHNA and YNFKEQ. The CDR3 runs 14 residues. V lost 0 bases to trimming and J lost 12 bases, with 15 bases between them. CDR3 sequence: CASSQDRWTGAQFF. In nucleotides, the CDR3 is TGTGCCAGCAGCCAAGATAGATGGACGGGAGCGCAGTTCTTC.

This clonotype was found many times. The V gene is TRBV6-6, the J gene TRBJ2-5; perhaps TRBD2 as D (6 bases). The V end was cut by 9 bases, the J end by 2 bases, with 7 bases between. The CDR3 consists of 11 residues. Per the germline V gene, CDR1 is MNHNY and CDR2 is SVGAGI (reference sequence). In nucleotides, the CDR3 is TGTGCCAGTGCGGGGCAAGAGACCCAGTACTTC. Its protein product is CASAGQETQYF.

The chain uses TRBV6-5 and TRBJ1-1; D ambiguous. The CDR3 is 16 residues long. The V gene lost 0 bases and the J gene lost 2 bases, with 13 bases spanning the gap. Germline V gene lookup returns CDR1 MNHEY and CDR2 SVGAGI. The CDR3 loop is CASSYSSAQRNTEAFF. The CDR3 DNA is TGTGCCAGCAGTTACTCGTCGGCACAGCGCAACACTGAAGCTTTCTTT.

This clonotype was counted between two and nine times. The V call is TRBV5-6, the J call TRBJ2-3; 7 positions agree with TRBD1. Losses at the gene ends were 0 bases for V and 2 bases for J; bases not matched to a gene: 18. Germline V gene lookup returns CDR1 SGHDT and CDR2 YYEEEE. The CDR3 runs 20 residues. CDR3 sequence reads: CASSLEGQSILRTDTDTQYF. CDR3 sequence (DNA): TGTGCCAGCAGCTTGGAGGGACAGTCAATCCTGCGAACGGACACAGATACGCAGTATTTT.

The chain carries TRBV7-9 and TRBJ2-3; 7 bases agree with TRBD1. The germline CDR1 and CDR2 sequences are SEHNR and FQNEAQ (reference sequence). The junction had 7 bases not matched to a gene; V was cut back by 2 bases and J by 2 bases. The CDR3 is 16 amino acids. The CDR3 reads CASSLSPTGPTDTQYF. As DNA, the CDR3 is TGTGCCAGCAGCTTATCCCCGACAGGGCCCACAGATACGCAGTATTTT.

Many counts were recorded for this clonotype. The rearrangement uses TRBV5-4 and TRBJ2-1; TRBD2 matches at 8 bases. After removal of 3 bases from V and 8 bases from J, the junction contained 7 bases not matched to a gene. The CDR3 has 14 residues. From germline, CDR1 is SGHNT and CDR2 YYREEE (reference sequence). The CDR3 region is CASSWRTSSDEQFF. The CDR3 DNA sequence: TGTGCCAGCAGCTGGCGGACTAGCTCCGATGAGCAGTTCTTC.

This clonotype was detected many times. The chain is built from TRBV7-2 and TRBJ2-3; TRBD2 is a possible D gene (6 bases). Trimming pared 0 bases from V and 2 bases from J, leaving 12 bases between. Germline V CDR1 and CDR2: SGHTA, FQGNSA. The CDR3 has 16 residues. The CDR3 sequence is CASSLATRSITDTQYF. CDR3 nucleotides: TGTGCCAGCAGCTTAGCGACTAGGTCCATCACAGATACGCAGTATTTT. Filled out from reference TRBV7-2 and TRBJ2-3, the complete variable domain reads GAGVSQSPSNKVTEKGKDVELRCDPISGHTALYWYRQSLGQGLEFLIYFQGNSAPDKSGLPSDRFSAERTGGSVSTLTIQRTQQEDSAVYLCASSLATRSITDTQYFGPGTRLTVL.

In this sample, this clonotype turned up many times. This chain connects TRBV21-1 to TRBJ2-4; TRBD1, as called in the table, went unchecked against the DNA. TRBV21-1 is a pseudogene. The CDR3 spans 13 residues. This chain's CDR3 is CARGQVAKNIQYF. In nucleotides, the CDR3 is TGTGCCCGAGGACAGGTGGCCAAAAACATTCAGTACTTC.

This clonotype was detected ten times or more. This sequence joins TRBV12-3 or TRBV12-4 and TRBJ2-7; D not resolved. V lost 1 base to trimming and J lost 6 bases, with 10 bases between them. This CDR3 contains 13 residues. CDR3 protein: CASSLGLVAEQYF. In DNA form, the CDR3 reads TGTGCCAGCAGTTTAGGCCTAGTTGCCGAGCAGTACTTC.

Turning to this clonotype: Being one base from a much bigger clone, this may be a read error. The gene calls are TRBV7-2 and TRBJ2-3, with TRBD1 identical over 7 bases. V dropped 3 bases and J dropped 4; count of bases not matched to a gene: 13. The germline V gene has CDR1 SGHTA and CDR2 FQGNSA. The CDR3 covers 17 residues. The CDR3 protein is CASSFRKGARVADTQYF. Here the CDR3 DNA reads TGTGCCAGCAGCTTCAGAAAGGGGGCGCGAGTGGCAGATACGCAGTATTTT. Full variable domain (remainder filled in from reference TRBV7-2 and TRBJ2-3): GAGVSQSPSNKVTEKGKDVELRCDPISGHTALYWYRQSLGQGLEFLIYFQGNSAPDKSGLPSDRFSAERTGGSVSTLTIQRTQQEDSAVYLCASSFRKGARVADTQYFGPGTRLTVL.